This T cell receptor beta chain is from a study of blood T cell repertoires in COVID-19. The wider study: The United States, Italy and Spain supplied acute and convalescent COVID-19 samples. From T cells, B-cell-depleted T cells, or PBMCs came the material, which was cDNA or gDNA.

Germline loops: CDR1 LNHDA, CDR2 SQIVND (reference sequence). The CDR3 sequence is 15 residues long. V shed 7 bases, J shed 2 bases, and the junction held 10 bases outside the gene matches. In the original analysis: From reference gene primer amplification, estimates of nucleated cell counts were derived. The assay was immunoSEQ multiplex PCR, and TCRdb's table has in-frame clones only and misses some. V and J calls and clone size are given by that table; D and trimming were obtained from the DNA. In the table there are 98,000 or so clones, roughly nine tenths of which are singletons. This chain joins TRBV19 and TRBJ1-2; TRBD1 matches 7 bases. This clonotype was sampled from a human donor in a cohort sampled during active COVID-19. Sequenced material: peripheral blood. The CDR3 DNA reads TGTGCCAGTACCCACCGCCGACAGGGAAACTATGGCTACACCTTC. As protein: CASTHRRQGNYGYTF.